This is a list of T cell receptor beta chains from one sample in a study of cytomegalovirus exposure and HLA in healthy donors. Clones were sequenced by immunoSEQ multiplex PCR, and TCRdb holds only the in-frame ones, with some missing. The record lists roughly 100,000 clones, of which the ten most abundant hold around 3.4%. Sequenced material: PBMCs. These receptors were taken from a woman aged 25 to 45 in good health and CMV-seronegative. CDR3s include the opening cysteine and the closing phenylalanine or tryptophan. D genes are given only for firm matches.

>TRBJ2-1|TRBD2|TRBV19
TGTGCCAGTAAGACTAGCGGACTCTACAATGAGCAGTTCTTC
CASKTSGLYNEQFF
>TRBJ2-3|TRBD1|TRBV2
TGTGCCAGCAGAAAGGACAGGGCAGGGACAGATACGCAGTATTTT
CASRKDRAGTDTQYF
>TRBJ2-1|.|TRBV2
TGTGCCAGCAGTGAAGTCCGGACTCGAAATGAGCAGTTCTTC
CASSEVRTRNEQFF
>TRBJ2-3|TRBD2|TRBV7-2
TGTGCCAGCAGCGCCCTAACTAGCGGATACACAGATACGCAGTATTTT
CASSALTSGYTDTQYF
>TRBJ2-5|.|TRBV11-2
TGTGCCAGCAGCCCGTCGCTAACGTACCAAGAGACCCAGTACTTC
CASSPSLTYQETQYF
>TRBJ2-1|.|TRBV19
TGTGCCAGTAGTTGGACAAATCCTGGGGTTCTCTACAATGAGCAGTTCTTC
CASSWTNPGVLYNEQFF
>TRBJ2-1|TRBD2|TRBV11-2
TGTGCCAGCAGCGCCGGGACTAGCGGGAGCCATGAGCAGTTCTTC
CASSAGTSGSHEQFF
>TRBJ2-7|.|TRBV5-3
TGTGCCAGAAGCTTGGGACTAGAAGAGAACGAGCAGTACTTC
CARSLGLEENEQYF
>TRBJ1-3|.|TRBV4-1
TGCGCCAGCAGCCCTCTGGGCAGCTCTGGAAATACCATATATTTT
CASSPLGSSGNTIYF
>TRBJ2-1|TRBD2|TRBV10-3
TGTGCCATCAGTGCCTCTAGCGGGGAAACAAAGCAGTTCTTC
CAISASSGETKQFF
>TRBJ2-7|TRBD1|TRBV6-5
TGTGCCAGCAGTTACCCCCGGACAGGGTTCTACGAGCAGTACTTC
CASSYPRTGFYEQYF
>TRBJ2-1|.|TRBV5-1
TGCGCCAGCAGCCTGCTGTTTGAGACTCTCTACAATGAGCAGTTCTTC
CASSLLFETLYNEQFF